Detailed here is one T cell receptor beta chain. Study processing details: Researchers report that nucleated cell counts were estimated from reference gene primer amplification. The assay was immunoSEQ multiplex PCR, and TCRdb's table has in-frame clones only and misses some. The V and J calls and clone size come from that table; D and trimming were worked out from the DNA. The table has some 50,000 clones, just over 90% seen once; the top ten hold over 0.95%. This entry is derived from a study of blood T cell repertoires in COVID-19. Across the whole study: Whether acute or convalescent, the COVID-19 samples came from the United States, Italy and Spain. PBMCs, B-cell-depleted T cells, or T cells provided the cDNA or gDNA that made up the material.

The CDR3 runs 18 residues. The ends lost 3 bases at V and 2 bases at J; junction bases unmatched: 14. From germline, CDR1 is SGHNT and CDR2 YYREEE (reference sequence). Seattle patients were enrolled during active infection and followed longitudinally. The TCR sequence derives from a man in his sixties with COVID-19, enrolled during active disease. The sequenced material came from peripheral blood. The V and J genes are TRBV5-4 and TRBJ2-3; TRBD2 matches 8 bases. The CDR3 nucleotides read TGTGCCAGCAGCTCGTGGCTAGCGGGCCCAGCGGACACAGATACGCAGTATTTT. Amino acids: CASSSWLAGPADTDTQYF. Combining the CDR3 with reference TRBV5-4 and TRBJ2-3 gives the whole variable domain ETGVTQSPTHLIKTRGQQVTLRCSSQSGHNTVSWYQQALGQGPQFIFQYYREEENGRGNFPPRFSGLQFPNYSSELNVNALELDDSALYLCASSSWLAGPADTDTQYFGPGTRLTVL.